This T cell receptor beta chain is drawn from a study of spatial heterogeneity in lung cancer. The V end lost 0 bases, the J end lost 5 bases, and 14 bases lay between the germline ends. The CDR3 extends over 15 amino acids. Germline loops: CDR1 SGHRS, CDR2 YFSETQ. Specified time point: blood at routine non-recurrence follow-up after resection. This clonotype was picked up a small number of times. TCRdb recomputed calls from the 5' RACE reads with MiXCR, one row per CDR3 protein. The sample has about 110,000 distinct CDR3 sequences, 11% seen once. This specimen consisted of PBMCs, obtained at follow-up. The chain couples TRBV5-1 to TRBJ1-1, with no clear D. The receptor was derived from a female donor with early-stage non-small cell lung cancer. The CDR3 nucleotides are TGCGCCAGCAGCTTGGCTGAGGGAAGAGGTACTGAAGCTTTCTTT. The encoded protein is CASSLAEGRGTEAFF.